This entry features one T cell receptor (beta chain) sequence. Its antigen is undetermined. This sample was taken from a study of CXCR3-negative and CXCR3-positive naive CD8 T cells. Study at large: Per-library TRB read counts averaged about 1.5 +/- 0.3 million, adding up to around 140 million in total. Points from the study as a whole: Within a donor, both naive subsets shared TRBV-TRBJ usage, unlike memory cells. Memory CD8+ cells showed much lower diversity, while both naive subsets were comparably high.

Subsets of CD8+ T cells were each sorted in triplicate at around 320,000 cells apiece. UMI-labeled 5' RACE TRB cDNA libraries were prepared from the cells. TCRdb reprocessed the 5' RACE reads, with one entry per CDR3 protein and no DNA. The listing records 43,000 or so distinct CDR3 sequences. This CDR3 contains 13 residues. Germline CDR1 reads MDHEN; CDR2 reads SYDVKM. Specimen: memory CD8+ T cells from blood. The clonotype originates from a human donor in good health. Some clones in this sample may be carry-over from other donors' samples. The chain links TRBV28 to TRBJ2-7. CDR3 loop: CASSLAGLYEQYF.